The next 12 T cell receptor beta chains were all read from a single sample in a study of immune characterization of retroperitoneal liposarcoma. From the PCR reads, TCRdb called clonotypes with MiXCR, one entry per CDR3 protein. This sample carries 11,000 or so distinct CDR3 sequences, about 23% of them seen once, and the ten largest clones take 8.9%. Sequenced sample: blood. The origin of the receptors is a female donor with retroperitoneal liposarcoma.

This clonotype was seen ten or more times. The chain couples TRBV11-2 to TRBJ2-1; no reliable D call. Germline V gives CDR1 SGHAT, CDR2 FQNNGV. CDR3 length: 12 amino acids. Trimming stripped 0 bases from V and 9 bases from J, with 6 bases between. CDR3 in amino acids: CASSLERSEQFF. The CDR3 bases are TGTGCCAGCAGCTTAGAGCGGAGTGAGCAGTTCTTC.

This clonotype was detected many times. This chain connects TRBV6-1 to TRBJ2-3; D is ambiguous. CDR3 size: 17 residues. Trimming took 5 bases from V and 2 from J, leaving 20 bases between them. Looked up from germline, CDR1 is MNHNS and CDR2 is SASEGT. The CDR3 bases are TGTGCCAGCAGTAAGAGATTTACGACCAAACCCACAGATACGCAGTATTTT. This codes for CASSKRFTTKPTDTQYF.

Many counts were recorded for this clonotype. The CDR3 DNA follows: TGTGCCAGCAGTTACTCCCGGGACAGGGGTTATGAGCAGTTCTTC. Translating it yields CASSYSRDRGYEQFF. The V and J genes are TRBV6-5 and TRBJ2-1, with TRBD1 matching over 10 bases. V shed 0 bases and J 8 bases; nucleotides not matched to a gene: 4. CDR3 length: 15 residues. Looked up from germline, CDR1 is MNHEY and CDR2 is SVGAGI.

The CDR3 DNA follows: TGTGCCAGCAGTTACGGGACAGGGAATTCACCCCTCCACTTT. Amino acids: CASSYGTGNSPLHF. The V gene is TRBV6-2 or TRBV6-3, the J gene TRBJ1-6; 9 nucleotides agree with TRBD1. Germline V lookup: CDR1 MNHEY, CDR2 SVGEGT. After removal of 2 bases from V and 7 bases from J, the junction contained 0 bases not matched to a gene. This CDR3 comprises 14 residues.

This clonotype has more than one count but fewer than ten. The rearrangement joins TRBV12-3 or TRBV12-4 to TRBJ1-5, with D unclear. Trimming removed 2 bases from V and 7 bases from J, with 9 bases in between. The CDR3 has 13 residues. The CDR3 region is CASSLNVGQPQHF. The CDR3 DNA is TGTGCCAGCAGTTTAAATGTGGGACAGCCCCAGCATTTT.

J is TRBJ2-5 and V is TRBV7-6; D perhaps matches TRBD1 (6 bases). Gene TRBJ2-1 matches the end of the DNA better, so the J call may be wrong. In germline, CDR1 is SGHVS, CDR2 FNYEAQ. The CDR3 is made up of 15 amino acids. In nucleotides, the CDR3 is TGTGCCAGCAGCTTAGGCAGGGGATTCTCCTACGAGCAGTTCTTC. Protein sequence: CASSLGRGFSYEQFF.

This clonotype occurred many times. J is TRBJ1-4 and V is TRBV6-1; D is ambiguous. The CDR3 runs to 16 residues. Germline V gene lookup returns CDR1 MNHNS and CDR2 SASEGT. V lost 6 bases to trimming and J lost 5 bases, with 19 bases between them. The CDR3 loop is CASRLRTGKSNEKLFF. CDR3 nucleotide sequence: TGTGCCAGCAGACTTCGGACGGGAAAGTCAAATGAAAAACTGTTTTTT.

This clonotype is deemed medium-sized. This sequence joins TRBV6-1 and TRBJ1-1; possible D gene TRBD1, 5 bases. Trimming pared 7 bases from V and 4 bases from J, leaving 13 bases between. This CDR3 comprises 13 residues. The germline gives CDR1 MNHNS, CDR2 SASEGT. The CDR3 is CASISSGATEAFF. The CDR3 coding sequence is TGTGCCAGCATCTCAAGTGGGGCCACTGAAGCTTTCTTT.

The gene calls are TRBV6-9 and TRBJ2-1; unclear D gene. The DNA end is more similar to TRBJ2-7, so the J call may be wrong. Germline CDR1 is MNHGY and CDR2 is SVAAGI. The length of the CDR3 is 16 residues. DNA of the CDR3: TGTGCCAGCAGTTACTTGGCTGAGTCGGCTTACAATGAGCAGTACTTC. It codes for CASSYLAESAYNEQYF.

This clonotype has more than one count but fewer than ten. The gene calls are TRBV6-1 and TRBJ2-1; D unresolved. Germline V gene data show CDR1 as MNHNS and CDR2 as SASEGT. Trimming removed 6 bases from V and 10 bases from J, with 16 bases in between. The CDR3 totals 13 residues. CDR3 coding DNA: TGTGCCAGCAGACCCCATAGGACCTACGAGCAGTTCTTC. It codes for CASRPHRTYEQFF.

The chain couples TRBV24-1 to TRBJ2-1, with TRBD2 matching over 7 bases. The CDR3 extends over 18 amino acids. The V gene's germline CDR1 is KGHDR and CDR2 SFDVKD. The V gene end was trimmed by 6 bases and the J gene end by 0 bases; junction bases not matched to a gene: 13. CDR3 sequence (DNA): TGTGCCACCAGTCCGGGGACTAAAGGAGGAGGCTCCTACAATGAGCAGTTCTTC. It specifies CATSPGTKGGGSYNEQFF.

Judged by abundance, this clonotype is medium-sized. The chain uses TRBV12-3 or TRBV12-4 and TRBJ2-5; 10 positions match TRBD1. This CDR3 contains 15 residues. Trimming cost V 5 bases and J 5 bases; bases outside gene matches: 8. The CDR3 reads CASSPRTGGVETQYF. The CDR3 region has the DNA TGTGCCAGCAGTCCCCGGACAGGGGGTGTGGAGACCCAGTACTTC.